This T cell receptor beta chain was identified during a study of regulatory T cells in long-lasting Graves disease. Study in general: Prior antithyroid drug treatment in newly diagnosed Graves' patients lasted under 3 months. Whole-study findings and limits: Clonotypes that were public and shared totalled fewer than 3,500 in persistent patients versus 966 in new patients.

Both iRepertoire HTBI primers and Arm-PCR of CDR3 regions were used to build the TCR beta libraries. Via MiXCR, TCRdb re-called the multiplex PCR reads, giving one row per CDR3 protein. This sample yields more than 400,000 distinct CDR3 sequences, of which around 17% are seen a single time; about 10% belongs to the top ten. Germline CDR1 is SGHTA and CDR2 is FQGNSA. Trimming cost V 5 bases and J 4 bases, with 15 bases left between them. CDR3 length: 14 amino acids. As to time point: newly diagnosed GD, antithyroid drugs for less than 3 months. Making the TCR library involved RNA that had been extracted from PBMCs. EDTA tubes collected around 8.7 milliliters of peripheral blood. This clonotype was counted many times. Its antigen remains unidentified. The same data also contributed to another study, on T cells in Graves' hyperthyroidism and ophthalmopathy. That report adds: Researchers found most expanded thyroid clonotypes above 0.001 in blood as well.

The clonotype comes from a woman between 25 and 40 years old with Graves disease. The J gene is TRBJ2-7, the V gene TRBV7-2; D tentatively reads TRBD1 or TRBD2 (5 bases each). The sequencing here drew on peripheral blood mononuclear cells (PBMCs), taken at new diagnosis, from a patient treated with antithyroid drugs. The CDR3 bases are TGTGCCAGCAGCCGGGCCGGGGCGGGTTACGAGCAGTACTTC. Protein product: CASSRAGAGYEQYF. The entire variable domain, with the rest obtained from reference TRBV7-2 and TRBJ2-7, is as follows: GAGVSQSPSNKVTEKGKDVELRCDPISGHTALYWYRQSLGQGLEFLIYFQGNSAPDKSGLPSDRFSAERTGGSVSTLTIQRTQQEDSAVYLCASSRAGAGYEQYFGPGTRLTVT.